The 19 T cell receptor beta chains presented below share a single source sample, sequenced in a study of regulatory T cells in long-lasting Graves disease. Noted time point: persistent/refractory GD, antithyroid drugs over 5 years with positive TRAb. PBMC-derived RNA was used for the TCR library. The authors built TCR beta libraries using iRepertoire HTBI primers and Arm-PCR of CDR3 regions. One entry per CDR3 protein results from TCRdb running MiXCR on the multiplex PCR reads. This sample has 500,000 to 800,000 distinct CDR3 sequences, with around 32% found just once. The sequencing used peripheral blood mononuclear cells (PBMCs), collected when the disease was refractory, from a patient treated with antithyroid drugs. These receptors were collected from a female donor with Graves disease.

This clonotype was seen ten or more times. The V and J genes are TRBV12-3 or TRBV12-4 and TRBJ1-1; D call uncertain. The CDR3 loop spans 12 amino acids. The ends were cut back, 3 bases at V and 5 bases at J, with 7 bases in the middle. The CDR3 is CASSFWETEAFF. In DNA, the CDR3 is TGTGCCAGCAGTTTTTGGGAGACTGAAGCTTTCTTT.

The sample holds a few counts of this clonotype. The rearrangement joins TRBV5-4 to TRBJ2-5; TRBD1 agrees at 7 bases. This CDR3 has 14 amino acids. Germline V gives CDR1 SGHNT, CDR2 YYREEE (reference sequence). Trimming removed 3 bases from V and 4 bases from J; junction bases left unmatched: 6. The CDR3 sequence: CASSSGQAGETQYF. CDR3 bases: TGTGCCAGCAGCTCAGGACAGGCGGGAGAGACCCAGTACTTC. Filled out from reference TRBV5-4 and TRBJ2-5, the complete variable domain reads ETGVTQSPTHLIKTRGQQVTLRCSSQSGHNTVSWYQQALGQGPQFIFQYYREEENGRGNFPPRFSGLQFPNYSSELNVNALELDDSALYLCASSSGQAGETQYFGPGTRLLVL.

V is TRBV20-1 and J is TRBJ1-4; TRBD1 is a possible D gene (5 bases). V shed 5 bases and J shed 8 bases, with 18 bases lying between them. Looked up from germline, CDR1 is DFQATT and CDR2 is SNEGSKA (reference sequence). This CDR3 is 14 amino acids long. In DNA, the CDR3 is TGCAGTGCTGGCAGAACCGGGACCGCAGAAAAACTGTTTTTT. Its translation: CSAGRTGTAEKLFF.

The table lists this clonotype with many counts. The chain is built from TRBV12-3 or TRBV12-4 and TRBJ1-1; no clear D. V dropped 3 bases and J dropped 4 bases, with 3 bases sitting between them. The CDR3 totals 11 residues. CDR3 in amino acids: CASSFATEAFF. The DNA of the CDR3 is TGTGCCAGCAGTTTCGCCACTGAAGCTTTCTTT.

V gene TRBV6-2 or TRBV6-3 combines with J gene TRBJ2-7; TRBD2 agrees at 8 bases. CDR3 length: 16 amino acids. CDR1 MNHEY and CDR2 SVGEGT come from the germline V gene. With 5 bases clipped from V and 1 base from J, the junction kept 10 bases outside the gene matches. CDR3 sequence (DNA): TGTGCCAGCAGTCGAGGGAGGGCGGGAGGTTCCTACGAGCAGTACTTC. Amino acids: CASSRGRAGGSYEQYF.

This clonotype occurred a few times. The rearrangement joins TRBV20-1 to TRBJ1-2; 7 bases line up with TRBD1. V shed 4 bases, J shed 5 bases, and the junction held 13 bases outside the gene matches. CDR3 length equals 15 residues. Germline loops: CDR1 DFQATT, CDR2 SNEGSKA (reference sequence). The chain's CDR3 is CSATRQGGSYYGYTF. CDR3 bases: TGCAGTGCTACACGACAGGGAGGATCCTATTATGGCTACACCTTC.

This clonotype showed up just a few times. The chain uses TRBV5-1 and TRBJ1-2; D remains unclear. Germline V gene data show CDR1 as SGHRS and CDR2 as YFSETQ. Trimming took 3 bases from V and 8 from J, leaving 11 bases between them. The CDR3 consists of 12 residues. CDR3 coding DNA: TGCGCCAGCAGCTCCCCCCGGGAGGGCTACACCTTC. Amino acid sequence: CASSSPREGYTF.

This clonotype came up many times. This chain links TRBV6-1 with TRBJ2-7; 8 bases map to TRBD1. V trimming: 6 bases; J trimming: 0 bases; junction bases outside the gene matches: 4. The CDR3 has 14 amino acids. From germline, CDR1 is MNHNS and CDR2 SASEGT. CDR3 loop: CASSWTGSSYEQYF. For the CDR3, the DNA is TGTGCCAGCAGCTGGACAGGGTCCTCCTACGAGCAGTACTTC.

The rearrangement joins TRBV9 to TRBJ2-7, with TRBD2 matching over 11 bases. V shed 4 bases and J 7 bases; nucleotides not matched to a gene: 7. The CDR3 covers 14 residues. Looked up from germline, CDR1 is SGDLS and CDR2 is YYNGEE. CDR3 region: CASSSRLAGFEQYF. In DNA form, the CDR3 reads TGTGCCAGCAGCTCAAGACTAGCGGGATTTGAGCAGTACTTC.

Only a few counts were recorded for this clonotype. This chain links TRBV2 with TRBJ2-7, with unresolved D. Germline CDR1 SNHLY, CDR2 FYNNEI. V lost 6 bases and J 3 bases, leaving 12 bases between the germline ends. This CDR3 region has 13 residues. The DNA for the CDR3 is TGTGCCAGCAGCGCCGGGTCCGGCTACGAGCAGTACTTC. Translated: CASSAGSGYEQYF. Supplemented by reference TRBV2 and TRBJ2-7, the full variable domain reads EPEVTQTPSHQVTQMGQEVILRCVPISNHLYFYWYRQILGQKVEFLVSFYNNEISEKSEIFDDQFSVERPDGSNFTLKIRSTKLEDSAMYFCASSAGSGYEQYFGPGTRLTVT.

CDR3 DNA: TGCAGTGCTTCTCCGACTAGCGGGAGCCAAGAGACCCAGTACTTC. Protein sequence: CSASPTSGSQETQYF. The chain is built from TRBV20-1 and TRBJ2-5; 12 bases agree with TRBD2. Germline CDR1 reads DFQATT; CDR2 reads SNEGSKA (reference sequence). CDR3 length: 15 amino acids. V was clipped by 5 bases and J by 1 base; unmatched bases: 5.

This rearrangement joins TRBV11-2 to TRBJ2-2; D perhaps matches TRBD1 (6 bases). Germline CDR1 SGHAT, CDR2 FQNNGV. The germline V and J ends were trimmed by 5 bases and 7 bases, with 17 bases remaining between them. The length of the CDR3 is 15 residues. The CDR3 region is CASSPPTGVVGELFF. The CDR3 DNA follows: TGTGCCAGCAGCCCGCCGACAGGTGTTGTCGGGGAGCTGTTTTTT.

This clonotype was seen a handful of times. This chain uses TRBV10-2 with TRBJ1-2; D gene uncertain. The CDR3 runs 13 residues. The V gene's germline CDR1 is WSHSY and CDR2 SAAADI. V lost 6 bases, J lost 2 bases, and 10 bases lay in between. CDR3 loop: CASRGDKNYGYTF. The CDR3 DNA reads TGCGCCAGCAGAGGAGACAAGAACTATGGCTACACCTTC.

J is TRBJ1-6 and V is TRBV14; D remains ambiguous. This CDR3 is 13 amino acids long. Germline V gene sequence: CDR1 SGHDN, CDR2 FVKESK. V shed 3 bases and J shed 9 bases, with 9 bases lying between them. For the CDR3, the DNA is TGTGCCAGCAGCCAGTGGACCGGTTCACCCCTCCACTTT. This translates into CASSQWTGSPLHF.

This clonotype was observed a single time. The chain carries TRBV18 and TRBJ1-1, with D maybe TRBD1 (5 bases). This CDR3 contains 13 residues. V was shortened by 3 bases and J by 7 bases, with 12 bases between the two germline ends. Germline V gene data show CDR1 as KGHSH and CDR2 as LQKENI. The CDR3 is CASSPSQGVEAFF. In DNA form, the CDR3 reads TGTGCCAGCTCACCTTCGCAGGGAGTTGAAGCTTTCTTT.

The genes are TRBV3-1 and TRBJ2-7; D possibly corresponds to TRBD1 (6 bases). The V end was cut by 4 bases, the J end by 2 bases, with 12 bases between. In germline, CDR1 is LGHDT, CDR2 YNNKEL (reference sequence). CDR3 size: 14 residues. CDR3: CASSLFRDTYEQYF. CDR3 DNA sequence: TGTGCCAGCAGCCTCTTCCGGGACACCTACGAGCAGTACTTC.

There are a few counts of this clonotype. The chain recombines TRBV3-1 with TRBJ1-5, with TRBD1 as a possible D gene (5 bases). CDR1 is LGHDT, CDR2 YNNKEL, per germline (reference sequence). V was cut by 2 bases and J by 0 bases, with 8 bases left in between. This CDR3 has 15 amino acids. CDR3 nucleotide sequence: TGTGCCAGCAGCCAAACCGGGGCTAGCAATCAGCCCCAGCATTTT. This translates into CASSQTGASNQPQHF.

CDR3 bases: TGTGCCAGTAGTATTTCGCTTTGGGAGACCCAGTACTTC. Its translation is CASSISLWETQYF. V usage is TRBV19 and J usage is TRBJ2-5, with D unclear. Deletions cut 3 bases from V and 5 bases from J, with 10 bases between. The CDR3 contains 13 residues. Germline V gives CDR1 LNHDA, CDR2 SQIVND (reference sequence).

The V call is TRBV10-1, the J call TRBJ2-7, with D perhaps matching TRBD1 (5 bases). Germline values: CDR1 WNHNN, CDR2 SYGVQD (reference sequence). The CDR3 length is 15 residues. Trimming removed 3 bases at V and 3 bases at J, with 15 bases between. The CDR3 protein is CASSDAGKSVYEQYF. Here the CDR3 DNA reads TGCGCCAGCAGTGATGCAGGGAAAAGTGTCTACGAGCAGTACTTC.